The clone carrying this T cell receptor (beta chain) has only one observation. No antigen is known for it. This specimen comes from a study of identifying expanded T cells in peripheral blood. Findings and caveats of the study: Technical replicates showed roughly 1.2 changed clones; around two weeks approximately 15; four weeks 19. Clone count variance between roughly two-week samples rose with total template count.

Germline CDR1 is GTSNPN and CDR2 is SVGIG (reference sequence). The CDR3 sequence is 17 residues long. Trimming removed 1 base from V and 2 bases from J, with 17 bases in between. Collection occurred without any documented infections or immune events in donors. Assay used: immunoSEQ multiplex PCR; TCRdb lists only in-frame clones, some missing. This sample carries about 100,000 clones, about 87% of them seen once, and the ten largest clones take about 5.9%. The source of this sequence is a person aged 18 to 70 in good health. Sequences were obtained from blood. This chain links TRBV30 with TRBJ1-4; no clear D. CDR3: CAWSGSSPLGTNEKLFF. The CDR3 region has the DNA TGTGCCTGGAGTGGATCAAGTCCTTTGGGGACTAATGAAAAACTGTTTTTT.